Each of the 20 T cell receptor beta chains below was sequenced from the same sample in a study of human T cells and chemical hapten exposure (dated by TCRdb to the early 2020s). Total RNA was extracted from unfractionated whole blood that had been collected in Tempus Blood RNA tubes. Preparation of the library involved 5' RACE. The reads were generated on an Illumina MiSeq. TCRdb trimmed public reads at Q25 via fastp, called clones via MiXCR and kept in-frame beta chains. Identical CDR3 protein sequences are pooled into one entry, listed with their most common genes and DNA. The sample profile shows 120,000 to 150,000 distinct CDR3 sequences; about 4% of them were found once. The ten most abundant clones make up around 1.5% of the sample. Source of these receptors: a female donor in good health.

Many counts were recorded for this clonotype. The chain couples TRBV7-9 to TRBJ1-2, with D uncertain. From germline, CDR1 is SEHNR and CDR2 FQNEAQ (reference sequence). The V and J ends lost 0 bases and 0 bases respectively, with 14 bases between them. The CDR3 has 17 amino acids. The CDR3: CASSLALGRRTNYGYTF. In DNA, the CDR3 is TGTGCCAGCAGCTTAGCTTTGGGCAGAAGAACTAACTATGGCTACACCTTC.

The chain is built from TRBV7-9 and TRBJ2-3; possibly TRBD2 for D (7 bases). The germline V gene encodes CDR1 SEHNR and CDR2 FQNEAQ (reference sequence). The CDR3 totals 13 residues. Trimming cost V 8 bases and J 2 bases, with 11 bases left between them. The CDR3 nucleotides read TGTGCCAGCGGGGGGGGCTTCACAGATACGCAGTATTTT. It encodes CASGGGFTDTQYF. The entire variable domain, with the rest obtained from reference TRBV7-9 and TRBJ2-3, is as follows: DTGVSQNPRHKITKRGQNVTFRCDPISEHNRLYWYRQTLGQGPEFLTYFQNEAQLEKSRLLSDRFSAERPKGSFSTLEIQRTEQGDSAMYLCASGGGFTDTQYFGPGTRLTVL.

This clonotype was counted at least ten times. The V and J genes are TRBV7-9 and TRBJ2-2; 7 bases are shared with TRBD1. Germline CDR1 is SEHNR and CDR2 is FQNEAQ (reference sequence). The CDR3 length is 17 residues. Losses at the gene ends were 3 bases for V and 5 bases for J; bases not matched to a gene: 12. The CDR3: CASSLDEGASRTGELFF. Here the CDR3 DNA reads TGTGCCAGCAGCTTGGACGAGGGGGCGTCGAGAACCGGGGAGCTGTTTTTT.

This clonotype was detected a few times. One base away lies a much larger clone, so this may be a sequencing read error. The rearrangement joins TRBV5-1 to TRBJ1-2; D ambiguous. Germline CDR1 and CDR2: SGHRS and YFSETQ. The CDR3 runs to 13 residues. This CDR3 reads CASSGTPNDGYTF. CDR3 bases: TGCGCCAGCAGTGGAACACCTAACGATGGCTACACCTTC. Full variable domain (missing parts from reference TRBV5-1 and TRBJ1-2): KAGVTQTPRYLIKTRGQQVTLSCSPISGHRSVSWYQQTPGQGLQFLFEYFSETQRNKGNFPGRFSGRQFSNSRSEMNVSTLELGDSALYLCASSGTPNDGYTFGSGTRLTVV.

This clonotype came up a few times. The gene calls are TRBV4-2 and TRBJ1-1, with D possibly being TRBD1 (6 bases). The CDR3 is 14 residues long. The V gene's germline CDR1 is LGHNA and CDR2 YNFKEQ. V gave up 0 bases and J gave up 3 bases, with 8 bases separating them. In nucleotides, the CDR3 is TGTGCCAGCAGCCAAGATGGGGGGCACACTGAAGCTTTCTTT. It specifies CASSQDGGHTEAFF.

This clonotype was counted many times. The gene calls are TRBV7-9 and TRBJ2-3; 9 nucleotides align to TRBD2. CDR1 and CDR2 from the germline V gene are SEHNR and FQNEAQ (reference sequence). CDR3 length: 15 residues. Germline trimming cut 5 bases from V and 4 bases from J; bases unmatched to any gene: 7. The CDR3 DNA is TGTGCCAGCAGCCCAGCGGGACTAGCCTCAGATACGCAGTATTTT. It codes for CASSPAGLASDTQYF.

This clonotype was detected many times. The chain links TRBV20-1 to TRBJ1-1, with a tentative D call TRBD1 (6 bases). V was clipped by 1 base and J by 13 bases, with 13 bases between them. Germline V gene sequence: CDR1 DFQATT, CDR2 SNEGSKA (reference sequence). This CDR3 has 11 amino acids. CDR3 residues: CSARGRGLDFF. CDR3 in DNA: TGCAGTGCTAGAGGTCGGGGGCTGGATTTCTTT.

This clonotype was seen repeatedly, ten times or more. The chain recombines TRBV6-2 or TRBV6-3 with TRBJ2-3; no reliable D call. V shed 0 bases and J shed 1 base, with 11 bases lying between them. Per the germline V gene, CDR1 is MNHEY and CDR2 is SVGEGT. The length of the CDR3 is 16 residues. DNA of the CDR3: TGTGCCAGCAGTTACTCGAGGAAGGTGGGCACAGATACGCAGTATTTT. Translation: CASSYSRKVGTDTQYF.

This chain uses TRBV7-2 with TRBJ2-3, with D perhaps matching TRBD1 (5 bases). The ends were cut back, 5 bases at V and 0 bases at J, with 12 bases in the middle. The CDR3 totals 15 residues. Germline CDR1 is SGHTA and CDR2 is FQGNSA. CDR3 residues: CASSLRQPSTDTQYF. The CDR3 region has the DNA TGTGCCAGCAGCCTTAGACAGCCAAGCACAGATACGCAGTATTTT.

This chain joins TRBV19 and TRBJ1-4; 11 positions agree with TRBD1. CDR1 is LNHDA, CDR2 SQIVND, per germline (reference sequence). V was pared by 9 bases and J by 0 bases, with 9 bases of the junction left unmatched. CDR3 length: 17 residues. CDR3 coding DNA: TGTGCCAGCCTCCGGACAGGGGGCTTTTCAACTAATGAAAAACTGTTTTTT. It specifies CASLRTGGFSTNEKLFF.

This clonotype was seen repeatedly, ten times or more. The chain uses TRBV20-1 and TRBJ1-1, with D uncertain. This CDR3 has 20 residues. The germline V gene encodes CDR1 DFQATT and CDR2 SNEGSKA (reference sequence). Deletions cut 0 bases from V and 0 bases from J, with 26 bases between. CDR3 amino acids: CSARDYRTSNSWAVNTEAFF. The DNA of the CDR3 is TGCAGTGCTAGAGATTACCGGACTAGCAACAGTTGGGCCGTGAACACTGAAGCTTTCTTT.

This clonotype has ten or more counts. This chain connects TRBV20-1 to TRBJ1-2; no clear D. The CDR3 is 13 amino acids. Germline assignment: CDR1 DFQATT and CDR2 SNEGSKA (reference sequence). V was cut by 2 bases and J by 7 bases, with 14 bases left in between. The CDR3 nucleotides are TGCAGTGCTAGACCACCTATTGCCTCTGGCTACACCTTC. Translation: CSARPPIASGYTF.

The table lists this clonotype with many counts. The chain joins TRBV20-1 to TRBJ1-2; unclear D gene. Germline V CDR1 and CDR2: DFQATT, SNEGSKA (reference sequence). Trimming left V 1 base short and J 7 bases short, with 19 bases between. This CDR3 has 15 amino acids. The CDR3: CSARGVSGIGLGYTF. The CDR3 nucleotides read TGCAGTGCTAGAGGTGTTTCAGGCATCGGACTTGGCTACACCTTC.

This clonotype has ten or more counts. The J gene is TRBJ2-2, the V gene TRBV3-1; D assignment may be TRBD1 or TRBD2 (5 bases each). The germline CDR1 and CDR2 sequences are LGHDT and YNNKEL (reference sequence). V was clipped by 4 bases and J by 5 bases, with 5 bases between them. The CDR3 contains 12 residues. The CDR3 nucleotides read TGTGCCAGCAGCCGGGGGACCGGGGAGCTGTTTTTT. Translating gives CASSRGTGELFF.

This clonotype was recorded a few times. The V gene is TRBV6-4, the J gene TRBJ1-5; the match to TRBD1 covers 7 bases. Germline V lookup: CDR1 MRHNA, CDR2 SNTAGT. This CDR3 contains 18 residues. With V trimmed by 5 bases and J by 0 bases, 13 bases remained unmatched. CDR3 DNA: TGTGCCAGCAGTAGGGACAGCGACAGACATAATAGCAATCAGCCCCAGCATTTT. It encodes CASSRDSDRHNSNQPQHF.

In this sample, this clonotype turned up many times. This chain connects TRBV5-5 to TRBJ1-4; D unresolved. CDR3 length: 16 residues. Germline values: CDR1 SGHKS, CDR2 YYEKEE (reference sequence). V lost 6 bases to trimming and J lost 2 bases, with 17 bases between them. The CDR3 here is CASTRNPTSTNEKLFF. The CDR3 bases are TGTGCCAGCACCAGAAACCCGACATCCACTAATGAAAAACTGTTTTTT.

In this sample, this clonotype turned up a few times. This chain connects TRBV7-3 to TRBJ1-6; 9 positions agree with TRBD1. Germline V gene lookup returns CDR1 SGHTA and CDR2 FQGTGA. V dropped 6 bases and J dropped 7; count of bases not matched to a gene: 7. There are 15 residues in the CDR3. CDR3 protein: CASSKDRGRNSPLHF. CDR3 nucleotides: TGTGCCAGCAGTAAAGACAGGGGGAGGAATTCACCCCTCCACTTT.

There are many counts of this clonotype. This chain joins TRBV3-1 and TRBJ1-4, with 7 bases matching TRBD1. The CDR3 extends over 16 amino acids. With 0 bases clipped from V and 5 bases from J, the junction kept 6 bases outside the gene matches. The germline gives CDR1 LGHDT, CDR2 YNNKEL (reference sequence). CDR3 nucleotides: TGTGCCAGCAGCCAAGATCCACAGGGGACAAATGAAAAACTGTTTTTT. Amino acids: CASSQDPQGTNEKLFF.

This clonotype was recorded many times. The chain joins TRBV6-4 to TRBJ2-3; D is unresolved. CDR3 size: 14 residues. V shed 9 bases and J shed 4 bases, with 17 bases lying between them. The V gene's germline CDR1 is MRHNA and CDR2 SNTAGT. The CDR3 DNA is TGTGCCAGGGCACTGCGCATTGATCCAGATACGCAGTATTTT. Protein product: CARALRIDPDTQYF.

This clonotype was found many times. The chain couples TRBV28 to TRBJ2-7; D ambiguous. Germline V gene data show CDR1 as MDHEN and CDR2 as SYDVKM. This CDR3 region has 14 residues. The V end was cut by 7 bases, the J end by 0 bases, with 13 bases between. CDR3 in DNA: TGTGCCAGCAATCAAGCTGTACCCTCCTACGAGCAGTACTTC. It encodes CASNQAVPSYEQYF.